A single sample gave rise to the 27 T cell receptor beta chains below, sequenced in a study of resident and recirculating memory T cells in vitiligo (dated by TCRdb to 2017 to 2018). Library method: the immunoSEQ multiplex PCR assay. In TCRdb, the immuneACCESS table is reduced to in-frame sequences with V and J assigned. These tables do not hold every clone; where another copy was compared, an unresolved V gene accounts for under half, and the others remain unexplained. In this sample the table shows 40,000 to 45,000 clones, approximately 91% of which occur a single time. 4.5% of the sample belongs to the ten largest clones. Sequenced input: blood. These receptors came from a male donor with vitiligo.

The rearrangement uses TRBV4-3 and TRBJ2-7; 8 bases fit TRBD1. Germline V CDR1 and CDR2: LGHNA, YSLEER. The CDR3 runs 15 residues. After removal of 1 base from V and 2 bases from J, the junction contained 4 bases not matched to a gene. CDR3 in amino acids: CASSQGTGNPYEQYF. The CDR3 bases are TGCGCCAGCAGCCAAGGGACAGGGAATCCCTACGAGCAGTACTTC.

The gene calls are TRBV7-6 and TRBJ2-5; a weak D match, TRBD2 (7 bases). CDR3 length: 15 amino acids. The germline V gene has CDR1 SGHVS and CDR2 FNYEAQ. V was clipped by 3 bases and J by 1 base, with 12 bases between them. The CDR3 reads CASSFEGGLQETQYF. The CDR3, as DNA: TGTGCCAGCAGCTTCGAGGGGGGGCTCCAAGAGACCCAGTACTTC.

The gene calls are TRBV7-2 and TRBJ1-1; possible D gene TRBD1, 5 bases. The CDR3 extends over 13 amino acids. In germline, CDR1 is SGHTA, CDR2 FQGNSA. Trimming removed 5 bases at V and 4 bases at J, with 11 bases between. CDR3 coding DNA: TGTGCCAGCAGCGGCCCAGGGTTCACTGAAGCTTTCTTT. Translation: CASSGPGFTEAFF.

The chain employs TRBV5-1 and TRBJ2-7; D possibly corresponds to TRBD1 (5 bases). The CDR3 has 13 residues. V was shortened by 0 bases and J by 2 bases, with 6 bases between the two germline ends. The germline gives CDR1 SGHRS, CDR2 YFSETQ. The CDR3 sequence is CASSLEGTYEQYF. For the CDR3, the DNA is TGCGCCAGCAGCTTGGAGGGGACCTACGAGCAGTACTTC.

V usage is TRBV2 and J usage is TRBJ1-2, with 8 bases that match TRBD1. Unmatched junction bases numbered 5, after V lost 6 bases and J lost 2 bases. The CDR3 runs 14 residues. From germline, CDR1 is SNHLY and CDR2 FYNNEI. CDR3 bases: TGTGCCAGCAGCCTGACAGGGGACAACTATGGCTACACCTTC. Translating gives CASSLTGDNYGYTF.

The chain recombines TRBV18 with TRBJ2-2; a weak D match, TRBD2 (6 bases). The length of the CDR3 is 15 residues. CDR1 and CDR2 (germline): KGHSH, LQKENI. The V and J ends lost 6 bases and 5 bases respectively, with 16 bases between them. DNA of the CDR3: TGTGCCAGCTCCCGGACGGGGGTGACGACCGGGGAGCTGTTTTTT. This codes for CASSRTGVTTGELFF.

V gene TRBV5-6 combines with J gene TRBJ1-4; 7 bases align to TRBD1. Germline lookup yields CDR1 SGHDT and CDR2 YYEEEE. The CDR3 loop spans 16 amino acids. The ends lost 4 bases at V and 2 bases at J; junction bases unmatched: 8. The CDR3: CASSAIRRGTNEKLFF. The CDR3 DNA follows: TGTGCCAGCAGCGCTATACGCAGGGGGACTAATGAAAAACTGTTTTTT.

This clone has only one observation. The CDR3 sequence: CASSSKKEGGSIGYTF. The CDR3 nucleotides read TGTGCCAGCAGCTCAAAAAAGGAAGGGGGATCCATTGGCTACACCTTC. V usage is TRBV5-4 and J usage is TRBJ1-2; D perhaps matches TRBD1 (6 bases). The germline CDR1 and CDR2 sequences are SGHNT and YYREEE (reference sequence). Trimming shortened V by 3 bases and J by 7 bases, and 22 bases separated the two germline ends. The CDR3 runs 16 residues. Full variable domain (remainder filled in from reference TRBV5-4 and TRBJ1-2): ETGVTQSPTHLIKTRGQQVTLRCSSQSGHNTVSWYQQALGQGPQFIFQYYREEENGRGNFPPRFSGLQFPNYSSELNVNALELDDSALYLCASSSKKEGGSIGYTFGSGTRLTVV.

In regard to this clone: Other DNA sequences in this sample translate to the same CDR3. The rearrangement joins TRBV7-3 to TRBJ2-3, with D hard to call. Germline V CDR1 and CDR2: SGHTA, FQGTGA. V lost 2 bases and J lost 0, with 3 bases in between. The CDR3 consists of 13 residues. The CDR3 sequence is CASSLQSTDTQYF. The CDR3 DNA reads as TGTGCCAGCAGCTTACAAAGCACAGATACGCAGTATTTT.

This sequence joins TRBV5-4 and TRBJ2-2; weak D call: TRBD1 (6 bases). CDR1 SGHNT and CDR2 YYREEE come from the germline V gene (reference sequence). The CDR3 is made up of 16 amino acids. V lost 2 bases and J 3 bases, leaving 14 bases between the germline ends. The CDR3 DNA sequence: TGTGCCAGCAGCTTCCCCGGGACATCACACACCGGGGAGCTGTTTTTT. It codes for CASSFPGTSHTGELFF.

This chain uses TRBV5-1 with TRBJ1-2; 9 bases align to TRBD1. Germline CDR1 is SGHRS and CDR2 is YFSETQ. The CDR3 runs to 15 residues. V shed 3 bases, J shed 2 bases, and the junction held 5 bases outside the gene matches. The CDR3 reads CASSSGQGSNYGYTF. The CDR3 DNA is TGCGCCAGCAGCTCGGGACAGGGTTCCAACTATGGCTACACCTTC. Looking up the rest from reference TRBV5-1 and TRBJ1-2 gives the full variable domain: KAGVTQTPRYLIKTRGQQVTLSCSPISGHRSVSWYQQTPGQGLQFLFEYFSETQRNKGNFPGRFSGRQFSNSRSEMNVSTLELGDSALYLCASSSGQGSNYGYTFGSGTRLTVV.

V is TRBV5-4 and J is TRBJ1-2; 11 bases fit TRBD1. This CDR3 region has 15 residues. V shed 0 bases, J shed 4 bases, and the junction held 2 bases outside the gene matches. CDR1 is SGHNT, CDR2 YYREEE, per germline (reference sequence). Here the CDR3 reads CASSLGGTGGYGYTF. The CDR3 nucleotides are TGTGCCAGCAGCTTGGGCGGGACAGGGGGCTATGGCTACACCTTC. Full variable domain (remainder filled in from reference TRBV5-4 and TRBJ1-2): ETGVTQSPTHLIKTRGQQVTLRCSSQSGHNTVSWYQQALGQGPQFIFQYYREEENGRGNFPPRFSGLQFPNYSSELNVNALELDDSALYLCASSLGGTGGYGYTFGSGTRLTVV.

The table lists this clone with a count of one. In the same sample, other DNA sequences code for this CDR3. The chain is built from TRBV7-2 and TRBJ1-4, with D hard to call. V dropped 5 bases and J dropped 0 bases, with 4 bases sitting between them. Germline assignment: CDR1 SGHTA and CDR2 FQGNSA. The length of the CDR3 is 13 residues. The CDR3 loop reads CASSPSTNEKLFF. In DNA form, the CDR3 reads TGTGCCAGCAGCCCCTCAACTAATGAAAAACTGTTTTTT. The variable domain in full, completed from reference TRBV7-2 and TRBJ1-4, reads GAGVSQSPSNKVTEKGKDVELRCDPISGHTALYWYRQSLGQGLEFLIYFQGNSAPDKSGLPSDRFSAERTGGSVSTLTIQRTQQEDSAVYLCASSPSTNEKLFFGSGTQLSVL.

The V and J genes are TRBV4-3 and TRBJ2-5; D is undetermined. The germline gives CDR1 LGHNA, CDR2 YSLEER. The CDR3 covers 13 residues. The ends were cut back, 0 bases at V and 5 bases at J, with 7 bases in the middle. DNA of the CDR3: TGCGCCAGCAGCCAAGATTTCGGGGAGACCCAGTACTTC. Translated, it gives CASSQDFGETQYF.

V gene TRBV5-4 combines with J gene TRBJ2-5; the D gene is possibly TRBD2 (5 bases). The ends were cut back, 0 bases at V and 1 base at J, with 7 bases in the middle. The germline gives CDR1 SGHNT, CDR2 YYREEE (reference sequence). The CDR3 totals 14 residues. In DNA form, the CDR3 reads TGTGCCAGCAGCTTGGCGGGGAGCCAAGAGACCCAGTACTTC. This sequence encodes CASSLAGSQETQYF. Complete variable domain (other parts from reference TRBV5-4 and TRBJ2-5): ETGVTQSPTHLIKTRGQQVTLRCSSQSGHNTVSWYQQALGQGPQFIFQYYREEENGRGNFPPRFSGLQFPNYSSELNVNALELDDSALYLCASSLAGSQETQYFGPGTRLLVL.

This clone was seen a few times. The CDR3 here is CASSLSGETGELFF. CDR3 DNA sequence: TGTGCCAGCAGCTTATCTGGGGAGACGGGGGAGCTGTTTTTT. The chain recombines TRBV7-3 with TRBJ2-2; D may be TRBD2 (5 bases). This CDR3 has 14 amino acids. Trimming left V 2 bases short and J 8 bases short, with 12 bases between. Germline V gene lookup returns CDR1 SGHTA and CDR2 FQGTGA.

This sequence joins TRBV7-3 and TRBJ2-7; 9 positions match TRBD2. The CDR3 runs 15 residues. Germline V lookup: CDR1 SGHTA, CDR2 FQGTGA. Unmatched junction bases numbered 4, after V lost 2 bases and J lost 2 bases. CDR3 sequence (DNA): TGTGCCAGCAGCTTAGCTAGCGGGGCCCCCTACGAGCAGTACTTC. The encoded protein is CASSLASGAPYEQYF.

The CDR3, as DNA: TGTGCCAGCAGCGTAGCTTCCAGGAGCGGGGGGAAAGGAACAGATACGCAGTATTTT. This sequence encodes CASSVASRSGGKGTDTQYF. The V and J genes are TRBV9 and TRBJ2-3; TRBD2 aligns across 9 bases. J gave up 3 bases and V 0 bases, and 14 bases lay outside the gene matches. The V gene's germline CDR1 is SGDLS and CDR2 YYNGEE. The CDR3 runs to 19 residues. The full variable domain, in which reference TRBV9 and TRBJ2-3 provide the parts outside the CDR3, is DSGVTQTPKHLITATGQRVTLRCSPRSGDLSVYWYQQSLDQGLQFLIQYYNGEERAKGNILERFSAQQFPDLHSELNLSSLELGDSALYFCASSVASRSGGKGTDTQYFGPGTRLTVL.

The genes are TRBV4-1 and TRBJ2-3, with 10 bases matching TRBD2. Germline values: CDR1 MGHRA, CDR2 YSYEKL. The CDR3 has 17 amino acids. With 3 bases clipped from V and 2 bases from J, the junction kept 8 bases outside the gene matches. The CDR3 sequence: CASSHTLLAGFTDTQYF. The DNA for the CDR3 is TGCGCCAGCAGCCACACCTTACTAGCGGGGTTCACAGATACGCAGTATTTT.

The chain employs TRBV2 and TRBJ2-1; the D is unclear. This CDR3 is built from 14 residues. V lost 3 bases and J 5 bases, leaving 11 bases between the germline ends. CDR1 is SNHLY and CDR2 is FYNNEI in the germline V gene. CDR3 bases: TGTGCCAGCAGTGATAGGCGGAGCGACAATGAGCAGTTCTTC. It codes for CASSDRRSDNEQFF.

The chain joins TRBV5-5 to TRBJ1-4, with 8 bases lining up with TRBD1. V lost 1 base to trimming and J lost 7 bases; unmatched junction nucleotides: 6. This CDR3 is built from 15 residues. Germline CDR1 is SGHKS and CDR2 is YYEKEE (reference sequence). CDR3 residues: CASSLLQGVIEKLFF. For the CDR3, the DNA is TGTGCCAGCAGCTTGTTACAGGGGGTGATTGAAAAACTGTTTTTT.

The rearrangement links TRBV25-1 to TRBJ2-5, with 9 nucleotides matching TRBD1. This CDR3 comprises 15 residues. The V and J ends lost 6 bases and 1 base, in that order; junction bases with no gene match: 6. Germline V gene sequence: CDR1 MGHDK, CDR2 SYGVNS. DNA for the CDR3: TGTGCCAGCAGGGAGGACAGGGGCCGCCAAGAGACCCAGTACTTC. This translates into CASREDRGRQETQYF. Drawing the rest from reference TRBV25-1 and TRBJ2-5, the complete variable domain is EADIYQTPRYLVIGTGKKITLECSQTMGHDKMYWYQQDPGMELHLIHYSYGVNSTEKGDLSSESTVSRIRTEHFPLTLESARPSHTSQYLCASREDRGRQETQYFGPGTRLLVL.

This chain joins TRBV4-3 and TRBJ1-4; the D gene is possibly TRBD1 (6 bases). The CDR3 is 14 residues long. Trimming removed 4 bases at V and 5 bases at J, with 11 bases between. CDR1 and CDR2 from the germline V gene are LGHNA and YSLEER. DNA of the CDR3: TGCGCCAGCAGCCCGTCACAGGGAAATGAAAAACTGTTTTTT. This encodes CASSPSQGNEKLFF.

The rearrangement uses TRBV6-5 and TRBJ2-3, with D possibly being TRBD1 (5 bases). Germline V CDR1 and CDR2: MNHEY, SVGAGI. The CDR3 runs to 13 residues. Trimming pared 5 bases from V and 2 bases from J, leaving 8 bases between. CDR3 amino acids: CASSLDNTDTQYF. DNA of the CDR3: TGTGCCAGCAGTCTGGACAACACAGATACGCAGTATTTT.

The chain joins TRBV6-6 to TRBJ1-2; D is unclear. Germline V lookup: CDR1 MNHNY, CDR2 SVGAGI (reference sequence). V lost 2 bases to trimming and J lost 0 bases, with 13 bases between them. The CDR3 has 16 amino acids. The CDR3 here is CASSYTESSANYGYTF. The CDR3 DNA follows: TGTGCCAGCAGTTACACGGAGTCATCAGCTAACTATGGCTACACCTTC.

This clone was detected only once. The V call is TRBV7-8, the J call TRBJ1-6; no firm D call. CDR1 is SGHVS and CDR2 is FQNEAQ in the germline V gene. V lost 4 bases and J lost 0, with 7 bases in between. The CDR3 is 15 residues long. CDR3 sequence: CASSSSSSYNSPLHF. The CDR3 region has the DNA TGTGCCAGCAGCTCTTCTAGCTCCTATAATTCACCCCTCCACTTT. The full variable domain, in which reference TRBV7-8 and TRBJ1-6 provide the parts outside the CDR3, is GAGVSQSPRYKVAKRGQDVALRCDPISGHVSLFWYQQALGQGPEFLTYFQNEAQLDKSGLPSDRFFAERPEGSVSTLKIQRTQQEDSAVYLCASSSSSSYNSPLHFGNGTRLTVT.

This clone was seen once. This chain connects TRBV5-8 to TRBJ1-4, with D possibly being TRBD1 (5 bases). CDR1 and CDR2 from the germline V gene are SGHTS and YDEGEE. Trimming took off 5 bases at V and 7 bases at J, with 12 bases between the two ends. The CDR3 is 13 amino acids. CDR3 sequence: CASRSRVTEKLFF. The CDR3 DNA follows: TGTGCCAGCAGGTCCAGGGTGACTGAAAAACTGTTTTTT.